These T cell receptor beta chains were read from a single sample in a study of CXCR3-negative and CXCR3-positive naive CD8 T cells. TCRdb processed the 5' RACE reads again and assigns one entry to each CDR3 protein, with no DNA. Its table lists tens of thousands of distinct CDR3 sequences. The sample consisted of naive CXCR3- CD8+ T cells from blood. These receptors originate from a human donor in good health. Some clones in this sample may be carry-over from other donors' samples. Each CDR3 is given with its conserved first and last residue. Each record gives: J gene, V gene, CDR3 protein.

>TRBJ1-1|TRBV9
CASSLSGNTEAFF
>TRBJ1-5|TRBV29-1
CSVRDINQPQHF
>TRBJ2-2|TRBV18
CASSAIPQRNTGELFF
>TRBJ1-1|TRBV15
CATVGTVGTEAFF
>TRBJ1-1|TRBV27
CASSSSHTDEAFF
>TRBJ1-1|TRBV6-5
CASSYQSPRRNSLEAFF
>TRBJ2-1|TRBV4-3
CASSQAGQGVNEQFF
>TRBJ2-7|TRBV28
CASRGQGDHYEQYF
>TRBJ1-5|TRBV20-1
CSARDREGQPQHF
>TRBJ2-1|TRBV2
CATLVRGSGEGEQFF
>TRBJ2-2|TRBV4-1
CASSLGRPNTGELFF
>TRBJ1-2|TRBV20-1
CSARDREALYGYTF
>TRBJ2-1|TRBV27
CASSGPLHNEQFF
>TRBJ1-1|TRBV7-2
CASSPMGQEAFF
>TRBJ1-1|TRBV2
CASRSGGTEAFF
>TRBJ2-1|TRBV28
CASRTPSGSSYNEQFF
>TRBJ2-2|TRBV6-4
CASSDPDSFGNTGELFF
>TRBJ2-6|TRBV4-3
CASSQEPSAGANVLTF
>TRBJ2-7|TRBV14
CASSQRTGAIYEQYF
>TRBJ2-7|TRBV5-1
CASSLVGRGSYEQYF
>TRBJ2-3|TRBV29-1
CSVEERGVSTDTQYF
>TRBJ2-3|TRBV28
CASSFDRGADTQYF
>TRBJ1-5|TRBV28
CATFQGLAQHF
>TRBJ2-1|TRBV20-1
CSARDEREGLNEQFF